This T cell receptor beta chain was observed in a study of identical twins. Points from the study as a whole: There were fewer insertions in abundant cord blood beta clonotypes, but memory repertoires showed no such pattern.

Remarks on this clonotype: What it binds is not known.

Germline V gene sequence: CDR1 DFQATT, CDR2 SNEGSKA (reference sequence). The ends lost 1 base at V and 6 bases at J; junction bases unmatched: 16. The CDR3 sequence is 18 residues long. From the 5' RACE reads, TCRdb called clonotypes with MiXCR, one entry per CDR3 protein. The table lists over 500,000 distinct CDR3 sequences, under 25% of them singletons, with about 0.99% in the top ten. In addition, the sample was reused for a study of T cells expressing NK-cell markers. That work adds: The study sequenced eight donors, seven HCMV-seropositive and one seronegative. Sorting was restricted to alpha-beta TCR T cells by an anti-gamma-delta TCR antibody in several experiments.

This TCR came from a young woman in good health. V usage is TRBV20-1 and J usage is TRBJ2-3; 10 nucleotides agree with TRBD2. Sequenced material: CD4+ T cells sorted from blood. This chain's CDR3 is CSARVVSGGAARPDTQYF. CDR3 sequence (DNA): TGCAGTGCTAGAGTCGTCAGCGGGGGGGCCGCGAGACCGGATACGCAGTATTTT.